This section outlines one TCR beta chain sequence together with its context. Measured with immunoSEQ multiplex PCR; TCRdb has only the in-frame clones, and not every one. The profile covers about 330,000 clones, with about 82% appearing a single time and 1.5% to 2% taken by the ten largest. This sample is drawn from a study of blood T cell repertoires in COVID-19. Turning to the study itself: From the United States, Italy and Spain came samples of acute and convalescent COVID-19.

The CDR3 has 14 residues. Trimming removed 7 bases from V and 8 bases from J; junction bases left unmatched: 10. In germline, CDR1 is MDHEN, CDR2 SYDVKM. Sequencing was performed on peripheral blood. This TCR was recovered from a woman in her forties or fifties with acute or convalescent COVID-19. The chain is built from TRBV28 and TRBJ2-1; 8 nucleotides agree with TRBD1. The CDR3 is CASTLNRGDYEQFF. The CDR3, as DNA: TGTGCCAGCACCCTCAACAGGGGGGACTATGAGCAGTTCTTC.